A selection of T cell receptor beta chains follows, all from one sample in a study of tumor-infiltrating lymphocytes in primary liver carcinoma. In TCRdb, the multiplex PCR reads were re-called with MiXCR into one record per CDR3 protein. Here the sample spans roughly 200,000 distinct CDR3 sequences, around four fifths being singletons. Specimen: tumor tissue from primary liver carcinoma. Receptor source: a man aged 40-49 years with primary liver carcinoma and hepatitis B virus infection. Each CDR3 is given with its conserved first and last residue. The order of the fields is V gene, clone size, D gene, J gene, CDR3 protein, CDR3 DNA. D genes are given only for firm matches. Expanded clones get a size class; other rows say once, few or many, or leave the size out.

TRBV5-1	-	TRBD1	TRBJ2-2	CASSDRVPKAGELFF	TGCGCCAGCAGCGACAGGGTCCCGAAGGCCGGAGAGCTGTTTTTT
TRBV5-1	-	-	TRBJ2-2	CASSHGTPHAGKLFF	TGCGCCAGCAGCCACGGGACACCCCACGCCGGGAAGCTGTTTTTT
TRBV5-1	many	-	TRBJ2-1	CASSLDFGAREQFF	TGCGCCAGCAGCCTTGACTTTGGGGCAAGAGAGCAGTTCTTC
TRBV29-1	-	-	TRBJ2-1	CSLDVSRANTNEQFF	TGCAGCCTTGATGTTTCTAGGGCCAATACCAATGAGCAGTTCTTT
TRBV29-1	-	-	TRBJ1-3	CSVCDRNLKTIYF	TGCAGCGTTTGTGACAGAAACCTAAAGACCATATATTTT
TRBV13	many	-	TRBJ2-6	CASSSGSSGANVLTF	TGTGCCAGCAGCTCGGGGAGCTCTGGGGCCAACGTCCTGACTTTC
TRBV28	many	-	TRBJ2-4	CASRRNLENIQYF	TGTGCCAGCAGACGCAATCTGGAAAACATTCAGTACTTC
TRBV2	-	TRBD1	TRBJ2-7	CASSAVTGLTYEQYF	TGTGCCAGCAGTGCCGTGACAGGGTTGACCTACGAGCAGTACTTC
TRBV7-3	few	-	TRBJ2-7	CASSLVGAGDEQYF	TGTGCCAGCAGCCTAGTGGGGGCGGGAGACGAGCAGTACTTC
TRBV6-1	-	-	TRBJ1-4	CTSSLTITAVEEKLFF	TGTACCAGCAGCTTGACAATTACGGCCGTTGAGGAAAAACTGTTTTTT
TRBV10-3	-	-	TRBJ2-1	CAISPAPGIDEHFF	TGTGCCATCAGTCCCGCCCCAGGGATCGATGAACATTTCTTC
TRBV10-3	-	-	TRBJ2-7	CAISESVQPVRIAYEQYF	TGTGCCATCAGTGAGTCGGTCCAGCCGGTCCGTATAGCCTACGAGCAATACTTC
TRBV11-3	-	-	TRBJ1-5	CASSLDLGVAQPLHF	TGTGCCAGTAGTTTAGATCTGGGGGTGGCTCAGCCCCTGCATTTT
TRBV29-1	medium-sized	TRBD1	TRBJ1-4	CSAGTGGATNEKLFF	TGCAGCGCTGGGACAGGGGGTGCAACTAATGAAAAACTGTTTTTT
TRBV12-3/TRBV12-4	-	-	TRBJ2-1	CASGPNGIRMFF	TGTGCAAGTGGTCCGAACGGGATTAGGATGTTCTTC
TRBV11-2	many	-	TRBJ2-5	CASSPGTLKETQYF	TGTGCCAGCAGTCCCGGGACGCTTAAAGAGACCCAGTACTTC
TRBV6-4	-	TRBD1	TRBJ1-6	CATWTGGGNSPLHF	TGTGCCACCTGGACAGGGGGCGGAAATTCACCTCTCCACTTT
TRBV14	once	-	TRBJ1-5	CASSQGGDRPQHF	TGTGCCAGCAGCCAAGGAGGGGATCGGCCCCAGCATTTT